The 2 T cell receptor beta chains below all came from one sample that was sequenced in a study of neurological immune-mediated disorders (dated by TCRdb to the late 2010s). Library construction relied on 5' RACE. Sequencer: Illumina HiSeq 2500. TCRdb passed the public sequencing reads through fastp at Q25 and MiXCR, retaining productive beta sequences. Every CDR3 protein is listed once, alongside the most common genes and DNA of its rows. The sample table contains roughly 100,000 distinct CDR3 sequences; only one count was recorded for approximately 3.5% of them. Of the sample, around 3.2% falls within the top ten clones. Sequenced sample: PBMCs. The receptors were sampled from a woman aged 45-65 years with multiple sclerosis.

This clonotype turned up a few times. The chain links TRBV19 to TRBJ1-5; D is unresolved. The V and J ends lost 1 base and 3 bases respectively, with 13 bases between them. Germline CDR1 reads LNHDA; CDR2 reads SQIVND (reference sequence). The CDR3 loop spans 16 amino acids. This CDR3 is CASSIGGGGNNQPQHF. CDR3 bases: TGTGCCAGTAGTATAGGAGGAGGAGGGAACAATCAGCCCCAGCATTTT.

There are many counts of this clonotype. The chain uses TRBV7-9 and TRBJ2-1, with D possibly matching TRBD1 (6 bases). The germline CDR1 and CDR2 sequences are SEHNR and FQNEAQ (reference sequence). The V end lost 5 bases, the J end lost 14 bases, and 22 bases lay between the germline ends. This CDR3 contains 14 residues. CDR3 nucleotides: TGTGCCAGCAGCCTGGACAGCAACCAGCATTGGAAGTTCTTC. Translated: CASSLDSNQHWKFF.